This T cell receptor (beta chain) was sequenced in a study of blood T cell repertoires in COVID-19. Study-wide background: The United States, Italy and Spain provided the acute and convalescent COVID-19 samples. PBMCs, B-cell-depleted T cells, or T cells provided the cDNA or gDNA that made up the material.

Per the authors' pipeline: Estimated nucleated cell counts came from reference gene primer amplification. Produced via immunoSEQ multiplex PCR; TCRdb's table is partial and in-frame only. V and J calls and clone size are copied from that table; D and trimming were computed from the DNA. The sample consists of approximately 350,000 clones, about 90% of them appearing once. Trimming took off 1 base at V and 0 bases at J, with 11 bases between the two ends. In germline, CDR1 is SGHTS, CDR2 YDEGEE. The CDR3 has 16 amino acids. This clone was observed a handful of times. Sequenced input: peripheral blood. This TCR was sampled from a woman aged 18 to 35 who had recovered from COVID-19. This sequence joins TRBV5-8 and TRBJ2-1; D might be TRBD1 (5 bases). The DNA of the CDR3 is TGTGCCAGCAGCTTGTTGCCAGGACACTCCTACAATGAGCAGTTCTTC. It yields the protein CASSLLPGHSYNEQFF.